Following are 22 T cell receptor beta chains from one sample sequenced in a study of molecular identifiers for immune sequencing clone quantification. TCRdb analysed the PCR reads with MiXCR anew, one entry per CDR3 protein. The sample records about 320,000 distinct CDR3 sequences, roughly a quarter being singletons. Sequenced sample: naive CD8+ T cells from blood, with Jurkat cell RNA spiked in. This sample's subset: FACS-sorted CD8+CD4-CCR7+CD45RA+ naive T cells. These receptors all come from a human donor in good health. Some libraries in this study had Jurkat cell RNA spiked in.

The V and J genes are TRBV21-1 and TRBJ2-7; the listed D gene, TRBD2, was not tested against the DNA. TRBV21-1 is a listed pseudogene. The CDR3 runs 16 residues. As DNA, the CDR3 is TGTGCCAGCAGCCCGGGGAGGGACGGCGCCTCCTACGAGCAGTACTTC. It is translated as CASSPGRDGASYEQYF.

This clonotype was observed many times. The chain recombines TRBV4-1 with TRBJ2-2, with D maybe TRBD2 (6 bases). Trimming stripped 4 bases from V and 6 bases from J, with 9 bases between. The CDR3 has 13 amino acids. Germline V CDR1 and CDR2: MGHRA, YSYEKL. CDR3 residues: CASSLRGSGELFF. DNA for the CDR3: TGCGCCAGCAGCCTGCGGGGATCCGGGGAGCTGTTTTTT.

On this clonotype: A much larger clone lies a single base off, so this may be a read error. The chain combines TRBV7-2 with TRBJ2-4, with D maybe TRBD1 (6 bases). The CDR3 has 16 residues. Germline CDR1 reads SGHTA; CDR2 reads FQGNSA. V shed 2 bases and J shed 0 bases, with 11 bases lying between them. The CDR3 reads CASSLIMGAAKNIQYF. CDR3 bases: TGTGCCAGCAGCTTAATAATGGGGGCAGCCAAAAACATTCAGTACTTC.

This rearrangement joins TRBV23-1 to TRBJ2-7, with 8 bases aligning to TRBD1. TRBV23-1 is an open reading frame whose function is uncertain. CDR3 length equals 23 residues. J was trimmed by 3 bases and V by 3 bases; bases with no gene match: 31. The CDR3 DNA follows: TGCGCCAGCAGTCAGACTTCAACAACTGGGACAGGCCCGACCCACCCCTGGTACTACGAGCAGTACTTC. It specifies CASSQTSTTGTGPTHPWYYEQYF.

J is TRBJ2-3 and V is TRBV20-1; D is possibly TRBD1 or TRBD2 (5 bases each). From germline, CDR1 is DFQATT and CDR2 SNEGSKA (reference sequence). The CDR3 is 17 residues long. The V end lost 1 base, the J end lost 5 bases, and 22 bases lay between the germline ends. CDR3 DNA: TGCAGTGCTAGAGTCCCCCGAGGGGAAGAGGTCCTAGATACGCAGTATTTT. Protein sequence: CSARVPRGEEVLDTQYF.

The chain joins TRBV6-5 to TRBJ1-1, with D uncertain. The CDR3 is made up of 13 amino acids. The V end was cut by 0 bases, the J end by 4 bases, with 6 bases between. Germline-derived CDR1 and CDR2 are MNHEY and SVGAGI. CDR3 region: CASSYSGFTEAFF. The CDR3 DNA follows: TGTGCCAGCAGTTACTCTGGGTTCACTGAAGCTTTCTTT.

The chain recombines TRBV3-1 with TRBJ2-3, with 9 positions matching TRBD2. V lost 0 bases, J lost 2 bases, and 15 bases stayed unmatched. The CDR3 extends over 20 amino acids. The germline V gene has CDR1 LGHDT and CDR2 YNNKEL (reference sequence). The CDR3 DNA reads as TGTGCCAGCAGCCAAGAGGCTAGCGGGGAGGTTACCTTCGACACAGATACGCAGTATTTT. Translating it yields CASSQEASGEVTFDTDTQYF.

There are a few counts of this clonotype. The CDR3 is CASHSGNTIYF. The CDR3 DNA reads TGTGCCAGCCACTCTGGAAACACCATATATTTT. V is TRBV7-6 and J is TRBJ1-3; D remains unclear. Germline CDR1 and CDR2: SGHVS and FNYEAQ. The germline V and J ends were trimmed by 8 bases and 0 bases, with 2 bases remaining between them. CDR3 length: 11 residues.

Of note for this clonotype: Germline is not matched at one junction end, which may reflect a read error. This chain connects TRBV4-3 to TRBJ2-1; no clear D. The CDR3 totals 12 residues. Germline V gives CDR1 LGHNA, CDR2 YSLEER. The DNA of the CDR3 is TGCGCCAACAGCCAAGACTTCGTTAAGCAGTTCTTC. Amino acid sequence: CANSQDFVKQFF.

This clonotype was counted only a few times. In DNA, the CDR3 is TGCGCCAGCAGCCCCACATCGGGCCGGGACACTGAAGCTTTCTTT. Translating it yields CASSPTSGRDTEAFF. The V call is TRBV4-3, the J call TRBJ1-1, with D hard to call. CDR1 and CDR2 (germline): LGHNA, YSLEER. The CDR3 runs to 15 residues. Trimming took off 4 bases at V and 3 bases at J, with 15 bases between the two ends.

This clonotype was counted only a few times. V usage is TRBV30 and J usage is TRBJ2-3; D is tentatively TRBD1 or TRBD2 (5 bases each). The germline CDR1 and CDR2 sequences are GTSNPN and SVGIG (reference sequence). Trimming stripped 5 bases from V and 0 bases from J, with 9 bases between. The CDR3 extends over 13 amino acids. The CDR3 bases are TGTGCCTGGGGGGACCTTAGCACAGATACGCAGTATTTT. Translating gives CAWGDLSTDTQYF. The whole variable domain, remainder taken from reference TRBV30 and TRBJ2-3, is SQTIHQWPATLVQPVGSPLSLECTVEGTSNPNLYWYRQAAGRGLQLLFYSVGIGQISSEVPQNLSASRPQDRQFILSSKKLLLSDSGFYLCAWGDLSTDTQYFGPGTRLTVL.

Only a few counts were recorded for this clonotype. V usage is TRBV19 and J usage is TRBJ1-5; a weak D match, TRBD1 (6 bases). The CDR3 loop spans 13 amino acids. Germline V lookup: CDR1 LNHDA, CDR2 SQIVND (reference sequence). V was cut by 7 bases and J by 8 bases, with 15 bases left in between. In DNA form, the CDR3 reads TGTGCCAGTAAAACGGGACACGGGGAGCCCCAGCATTTT. Its protein is CASKTGHGEPQHF.

This clonotype was counted many times. The chain recombines TRBV6-5 with TRBJ1-1, with 7 bases lining up with TRBD1. The CDR3 runs to 15 residues. The V gene end was trimmed by 6 bases and the J gene end by 0 bases; junction bases not matched to a gene: 7. Per the germline V gene, CDR1 is MNHEY and CDR2 is SVGAGI. The CDR3 DNA sequence: TGTGCCAGCAGCTCCCGGGACAGAATGAACACTGAAGCTTTCTTT. Its protein product is CASSSRDRMNTEAFF.

This clonotype was observed a handful of times. V and J are TRBV5-4 and TRBJ2-6; D may be TRBD1 (5 bases). CDR1 and CDR2 (germline): SGHNT, YYREEE (reference sequence). The CDR3 loop spans 16 amino acids. Trimming removed 4 bases from V and 0 bases from J, with 11 bases in between. CDR3 residues: CASSATVSSGANVLTF. The DNA of the CDR3 is TGTGCCAGCAGCGCGACAGTAAGCTCTGGGGCCAACGTCCTGACTTTC.

This clonotype showed up just a few times. V gene TRBV6-2 or TRBV6-3 combines with J gene TRBJ1-1; TRBD1 is a possible D gene (6 bases). Trimming pared 2 bases from V and 4 bases from J, leaving 8 bases between. Germline-derived CDR1 and CDR2 are MNHEY and SVGEGT. The CDR3 consists of 13 residues. CDR3 DNA sequence: TGTGCCAGCAGTTACGGGGGCTTCACTGAAGCTTTCTTT. Translated, it gives CASSYGGFTEAFF.

Regarding this clonotype: The final CDR3 position lacks the conserved phenylalanine or tryptophan, pointing to a likely read error. The chain's CDR3 is CASSETGLSGANVLTS. In nucleotides, the CDR3 is TGTGCCAGCAGTGAAACAGGGCTCTCTGGGGCCAACGTCCTGACTTCC. The chain couples TRBV6-4 to TRBJ2-6; D is perhaps TRBD1 (6 bases). CDR1 and CDR2 (germline): MRHNA, SNTAGT. V lost 3 bases to trimming and J lost 0 bases, with 9 bases between them. The CDR3 spans 16 residues.

A few counts support this clonotype. This rearrangement joins TRBV4-3 to TRBJ2-6; no firm D call. The CDR3 extends over 16 amino acids. V was pared by 1 base and J by 0 bases, with 7 bases between. CDR1 is LGHNA, CDR2 YSLEER, per germline. The CDR3 coding sequence is TGCGCCAGCAGCCAAGGACGGCCCTCTGGGGCCAACGTCCTGACTTTC. This sequence encodes CASSQGRPSGANVLTF.

With respect to this clonotype: Being one base from a much bigger clone, this may be a read error. The chain has TRBV5-4 and TRBJ2-3; 9 bases match TRBD1. Per germline, CDR1 SGHNT and CDR2 YYREEE (reference sequence). The CDR3 consists of 15 residues. The CDR3 nucleotides are TGTGCCAGCAGCTACGGGACAGGGTCGACAGATACGCGGTATTTT. This encodes CASSYGTGSTDTRYF. Supplemented by reference TRBV5-4 and TRBJ2-3, the full variable domain reads ETGVTQSPTHLIKTRGQQVTLRCSSQSGHNTVSWYQQALGQGPQFIFQYYREEENGRGNFPPRFSGLQFPNYSSELNVNALELDDSALYLCASSYGTGSTDTRYFGPGTRLTVL.

The sample holds many counts of this clonotype. The V and J genes are TRBV18 and TRBJ2-3; unclear D gene. Between the trimmed V and J ends, which lost 3 bases and 1 base, there was a span of 5 bases. CDR1 is KGHSH, CDR2 LQKENI, per germline. This CDR3 is 13 amino acids long. The CDR3 coding sequence is TGTGCCAGCTCACCCCCAGGCACAGATACGCAGTATTTT. Translation: CASSPPGTDTQYF.

The chain is built from TRBV25-1 and TRBJ2-5, with D hard to call. The V gene lost 1 base and the J gene lost 2 bases, with 8 bases spanning the gap. The germline gives CDR1 MGHDK, CDR2 SYGVNS. This CDR3 is built from 14 residues. For the CDR3, the DNA is TGTGCCAGCAGTGAATTAGGAAGGCAAGAGACCCAGTACTTC. This gives the protein CASSELGRQETQYF.

This clonotype turned up a few times. The chain links TRBV15 to TRBJ1-5; possible D gene TRBD1, 5 bases. Germline V gene data show CDR1 as LNHNV and CDR2 as YYDKDF (reference sequence). Trimming removed 0 bases from V and 7 bases from J, with 13 bases in between. The CDR3 sequence is 15 residues long. The CDR3 loop is CATSRDLGVGQPQHF. As DNA, the CDR3 is TGTGCCACCAGCAGAGATCTAGGGGTCGGACAGCCCCAGCATTTT.

This rearrangement joins TRBV27 to TRBJ2-7; 9 bases are a match to TRBD2. CDR3 size: 14 residues. Germline V gene lookup returns CDR1 MNHEY and CDR2 SMNVEV (reference sequence). Trimming at V came to 6 bases and at J to 5 bases, leaving 8 bases not matched to a gene. Here the CDR3 reads CASSTLSGSDEQYF. For the CDR3, the DNA is TGTGCCAGCAGCACTCTTAGCGGGAGCGACGAGCAGTACTTC.